This TCR beta chain was documented in a study of blood T cell repertoires in COVID-19. Study background: Sample material is recorded as cDNA or gDNA derived from T cells, B-cell-depleted T cells, or PBMCs.

With 3 bases clipped from V and 4 bases from J, the junction kept 7 bases outside the gene matches. The CDR3 runs 16 residues. Germline CDR1 reads SGHNT; CDR2 reads YENEEA. This study enrolled people aged 18 to 89 from about 24 US geographic areas. Assignments of participants to cohorts depended upon their own reported clinical history. Methods used by the authors: By means of reference gene primer amplification, nucleated cell counts were estimated. Measured with immunoSEQ multiplex PCR; TCRdb has only the in-frame clones, and not every one. That table is the source of V, J and clone size, and D and trimming were worked out from the DNA. The sample has around 360,000 clones; roughly 87% are singletons. The sample holds one count of this clone.

The sequence came from a woman in her 30s who had recovered from COVID-19. The chain has TRBV11-3 and TRBJ2-1; TRBD2 aligns across 9 bases. Sequencing used PBMCs or T cells enriched from blood (not recorded which). CDR3 protein: CASSFGLAGRYNEQFF. The CDR3 nucleotides read TGTGCCAGCAGCTTCGGCCTAGCGGGAAGATACAATGAGCAGTTCTTC.